A selection of T cell receptor beta chains follows, all from one sample in a study of T cell responses to AZD1222 COVID-19 vaccine. The method was immunoSEQ multiplex PCR; TCRdb's version includes in-frame clones alone and lacks a portion of them. The sample includes about 180,000 clones, 88% of them seen just once. The specimen was peripheral blood, collected on day 0 of AZD1222 vaccination. The receptor set was obtained from an adult in good health. Both conserved end residues are part of each CDR3. A D gene is named only where the DNA matches it firmly. Where a row states a size, it is once, few, many or the class of an expanded clone; other rows omit it.

d_gene	v_gene	j_gene	abundance	CDR3nt	CDR3aa
TRBD2	TRBV27	TRBJ2-2	NA	TGTGCCAGCAGTTCCGGGACTAGCGGGGGTCGGGGGGAGCTGTTTTTT	CASSSGTSGGRGELFF
TRBD2	TRBV4-2	TRBJ2-2	NA	TGTGCCAGCAGCCCTACGCTGGCGGGGGGTGGTACCGGGGAGCTGTTTTTT	CASSPTLAGGGTGELFF
TRBD1	TRBV7-3	TRBJ2-3	NA	TGTGCCAGCAGCTTGCGGACAGGGGGCGGTACAGATACGCAGTATTTT	CASSLRTGGGTDTQYF
NA	TRBV27	TRBJ2-3	once	TGTGCCAGCAGTTCCGAGAGGGAGTGGACAGATACGCAGTATTTT	CASSSEREWTDTQYF
TRBD2	TRBV10-1	TRBJ2-3	NA	TGCGCCAGCTCCCTAGCGGGGGGCGCAGATACGCAGTATTTT	CASSLAGGADTQYF
TRBD1	TRBV9	TRBJ1-2	NA	TGTGCCAGCAGCCGGGACAGGGGCTATGGCTACACCTTC	CASSRDRGYGYTF
NA	TRBV10-3	TRBJ2-2	NA	TGTGCCATATTTGGGGGCACCGGGGAGCTGTTTTTT	CAIFGGTGELFF
TRBD2	TRBV3-1/TRBV3-2	TRBJ2-2	NA	TGTGCCAGCAGCCAAGACCCCAGCGGGGGGGTCGGGGAGCTGTTTTTT	CASSQDPSGGVGELFF
TRBD1	TRBV14	TRBJ1-1	NA	TGTGCCAGCAGCCAAGCTGGGACAGGGGCGTACACTGAAGCTTTCTTT	CASSQAGTGAYTEAFF
TRBD2	TRBV28	TRBJ2-5	NA	TGTGCCAGCACCTCGGGACTAGCGGGAGAGTGGGAAGAGACCCAGTACTTC	CASTSGLAGEWEETQYF